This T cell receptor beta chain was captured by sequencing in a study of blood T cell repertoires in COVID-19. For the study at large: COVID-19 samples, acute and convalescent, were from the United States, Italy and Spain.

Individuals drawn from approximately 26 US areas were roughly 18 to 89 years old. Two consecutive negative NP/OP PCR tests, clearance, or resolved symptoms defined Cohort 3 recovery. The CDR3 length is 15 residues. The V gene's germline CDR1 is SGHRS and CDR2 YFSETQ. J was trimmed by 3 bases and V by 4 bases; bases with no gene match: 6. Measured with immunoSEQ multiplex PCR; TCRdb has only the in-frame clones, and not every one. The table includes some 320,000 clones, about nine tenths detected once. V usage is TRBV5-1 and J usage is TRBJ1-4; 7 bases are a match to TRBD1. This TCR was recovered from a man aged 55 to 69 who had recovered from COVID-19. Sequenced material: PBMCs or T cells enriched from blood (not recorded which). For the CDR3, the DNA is TGCGCCAGCAGCGATACAGGGGCACCTAATGAAAAACTGTTTTTT. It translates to CASSDTGAPNEKLFF.